This TCR beta chain was recovered during a study of prognosis after radiotherapy for stage I lung cancer. The V end lost 4 bases, the J end lost 7 bases, and 8 bases lay between the germline ends. CDR3 length equals 12 residues. Two-round multiplex PCR amplified TCR beta CDR3 from genomic DNA. First-round PCR used primers specific to each TRBV and TRBJ gene. TCRdb itself ran the multiplex PCR reads through MiXCR, one entry per CDR3 protein. The repertoire holds approximately 51,000 distinct CDR3 sequences, with 30% to 35% as singletons. This specimen consisted of PBMCs, obtained before or after stereotactic body radiation therapy (not recorded which). This clonotype was obtained from a donor aged 50 or older with non-small cell lung cancer. The J gene is TRBJ2-1, the V gene TRBV12-3 or TRBV12-4; D not resolved. The CDR3 loop reads CASSSHGNEQFF. CDR3 nucleotide sequence: TGTGCCAGCAGTTCCCATGGAAATGAGCAGTTCTTC.